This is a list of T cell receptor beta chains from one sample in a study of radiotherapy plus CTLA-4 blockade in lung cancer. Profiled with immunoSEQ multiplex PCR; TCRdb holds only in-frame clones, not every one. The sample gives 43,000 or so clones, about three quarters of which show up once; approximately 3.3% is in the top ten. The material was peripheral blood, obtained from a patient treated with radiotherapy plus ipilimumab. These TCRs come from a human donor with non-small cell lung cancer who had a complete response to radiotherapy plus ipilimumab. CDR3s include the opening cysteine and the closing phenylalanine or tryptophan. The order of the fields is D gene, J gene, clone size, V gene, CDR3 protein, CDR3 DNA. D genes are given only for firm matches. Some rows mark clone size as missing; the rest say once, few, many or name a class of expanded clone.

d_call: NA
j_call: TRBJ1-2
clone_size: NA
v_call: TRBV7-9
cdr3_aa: CASSLGQYGYTF
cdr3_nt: TGTGCCAGCAGCTTAGGGCAGTATGGCTACACCTTC

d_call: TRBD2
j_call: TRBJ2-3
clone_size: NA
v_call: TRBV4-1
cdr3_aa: CASSQVSSGRADTQYF
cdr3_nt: TGCGCCAGCAGCCAAGTCTCTAGCGGGCGAGCAGATACGCAGTATTTT

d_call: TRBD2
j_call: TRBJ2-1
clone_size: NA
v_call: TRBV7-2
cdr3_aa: CASSTPLAGGPGSYNEQFF
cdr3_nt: TGTGCCAGCAGCACGCCACTAGCGGGGGGGCCCGGCTCCTACAATGAGCAGTTCTTC

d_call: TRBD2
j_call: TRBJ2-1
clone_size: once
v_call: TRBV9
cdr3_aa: CASSVTSGTSYNEQFF
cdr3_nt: TGTGCCAGCAGCGTGACTAGCGGCACATCCTACAATGAGCAGTTCTTC

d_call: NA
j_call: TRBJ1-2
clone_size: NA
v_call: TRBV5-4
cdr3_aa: CASSPGKVPNYGYTF
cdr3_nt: TGTGCCAGCAGCCCCGGGAAAGTACCTAACTATGGCTACACCTTC

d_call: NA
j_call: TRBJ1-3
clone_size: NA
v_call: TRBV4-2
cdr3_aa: CASSQARINGNTIYF
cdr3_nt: TGTGCCAGCAGCCAAGCCAGGATTAATGGAAACACCATATATTTT

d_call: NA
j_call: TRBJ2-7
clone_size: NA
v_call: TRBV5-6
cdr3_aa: CASSLSQAYEQYF
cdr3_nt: TGTGCCAGCAGCTTGTCACAAGCCTACGAGCAGTACTTC

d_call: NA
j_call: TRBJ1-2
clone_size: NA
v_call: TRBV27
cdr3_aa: CASSRQGFYGYTF
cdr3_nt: TGTGCCAGCAGTAGGCAGGGATTCTATGGCTACACCTTC

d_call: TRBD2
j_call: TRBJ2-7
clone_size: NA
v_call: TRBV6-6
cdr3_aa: CASLSSGGSYEQYF
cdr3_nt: TGTGCCAGCCTCAGCTCGGGGGGCTCCTACGAGCAGTACTTC

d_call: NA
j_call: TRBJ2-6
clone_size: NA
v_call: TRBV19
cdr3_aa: CAGSDSSSGANVLTF
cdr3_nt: TGTGCCGGATCAGACTCGAGCTCTGGGGCCAACGTCCTGACTTTC